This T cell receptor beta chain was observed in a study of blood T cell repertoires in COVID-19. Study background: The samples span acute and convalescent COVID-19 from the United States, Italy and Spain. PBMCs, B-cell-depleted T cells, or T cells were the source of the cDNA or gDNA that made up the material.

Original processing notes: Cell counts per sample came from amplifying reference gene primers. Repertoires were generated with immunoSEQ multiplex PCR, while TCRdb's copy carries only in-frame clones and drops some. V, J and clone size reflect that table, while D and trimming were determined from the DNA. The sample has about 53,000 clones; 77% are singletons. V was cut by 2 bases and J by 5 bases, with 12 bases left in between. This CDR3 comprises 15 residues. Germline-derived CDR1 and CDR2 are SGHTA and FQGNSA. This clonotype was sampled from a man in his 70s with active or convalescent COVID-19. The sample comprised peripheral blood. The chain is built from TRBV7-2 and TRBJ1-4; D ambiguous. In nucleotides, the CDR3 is TGTGCCAGCAGCTTAAGCGTTCAGTCGAATGAAAAACTGTTTTTT. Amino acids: CASSLSVQSNEKLFF.